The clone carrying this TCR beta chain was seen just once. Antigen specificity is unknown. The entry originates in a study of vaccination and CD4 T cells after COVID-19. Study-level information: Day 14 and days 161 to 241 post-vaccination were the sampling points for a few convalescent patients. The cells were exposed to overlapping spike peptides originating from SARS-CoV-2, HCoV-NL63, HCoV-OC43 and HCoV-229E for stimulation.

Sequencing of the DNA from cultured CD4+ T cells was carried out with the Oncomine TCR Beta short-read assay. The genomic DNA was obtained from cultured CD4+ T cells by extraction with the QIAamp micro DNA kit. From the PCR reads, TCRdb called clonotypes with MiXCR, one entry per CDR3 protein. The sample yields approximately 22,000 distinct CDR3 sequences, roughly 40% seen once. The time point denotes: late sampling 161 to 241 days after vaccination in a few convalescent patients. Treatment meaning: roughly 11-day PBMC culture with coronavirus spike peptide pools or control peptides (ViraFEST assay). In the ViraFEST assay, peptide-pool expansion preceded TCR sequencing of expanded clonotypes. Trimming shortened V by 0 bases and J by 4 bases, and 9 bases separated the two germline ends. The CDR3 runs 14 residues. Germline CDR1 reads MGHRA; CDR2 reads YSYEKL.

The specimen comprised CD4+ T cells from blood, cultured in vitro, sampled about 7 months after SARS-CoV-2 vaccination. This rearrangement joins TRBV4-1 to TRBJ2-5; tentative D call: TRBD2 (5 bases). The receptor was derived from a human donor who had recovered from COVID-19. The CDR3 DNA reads TGCGCCAGCAGCCAAGAAGCGAGCGGAGAGACCCAGTACTTC. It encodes CASSQEASGETQYF.